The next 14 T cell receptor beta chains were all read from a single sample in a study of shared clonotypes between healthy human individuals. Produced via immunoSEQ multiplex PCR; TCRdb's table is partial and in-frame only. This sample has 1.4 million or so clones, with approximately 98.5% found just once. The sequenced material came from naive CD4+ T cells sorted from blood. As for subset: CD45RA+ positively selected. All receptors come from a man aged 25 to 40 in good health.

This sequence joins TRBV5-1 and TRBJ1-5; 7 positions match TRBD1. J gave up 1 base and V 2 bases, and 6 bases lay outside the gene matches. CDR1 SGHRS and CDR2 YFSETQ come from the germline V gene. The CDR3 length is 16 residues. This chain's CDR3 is CASSFTGAQSNQPQHF. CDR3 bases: TGCGCCAGCAGCTTTACAGGGGCGCAGAGCAATCAGCCCCAGCATTTT.

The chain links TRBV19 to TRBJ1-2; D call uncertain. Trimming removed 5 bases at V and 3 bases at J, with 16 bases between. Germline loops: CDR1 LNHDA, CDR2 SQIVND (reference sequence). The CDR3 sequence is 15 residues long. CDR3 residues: CASSLLGGRDYGYTF. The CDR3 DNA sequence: TGTGCCAGTAGTCTGTTGGGAGGCCGCGACTATGGCTACACCTTC.

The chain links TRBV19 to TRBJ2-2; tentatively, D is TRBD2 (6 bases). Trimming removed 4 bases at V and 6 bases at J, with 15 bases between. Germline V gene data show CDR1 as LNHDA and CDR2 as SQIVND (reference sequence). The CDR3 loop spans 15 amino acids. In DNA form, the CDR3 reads TGTGCCAGTAGTACCTCAGGGAGGAGGGCCGGGGAGCTGTTTTTT. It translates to CASSTSGRRAGELFF.

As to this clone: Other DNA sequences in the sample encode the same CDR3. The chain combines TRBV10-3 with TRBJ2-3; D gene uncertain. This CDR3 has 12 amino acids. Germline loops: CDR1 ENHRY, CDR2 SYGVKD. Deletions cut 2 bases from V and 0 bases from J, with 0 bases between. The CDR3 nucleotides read TGTGCCATCAGTGAGAGCACAGATACGCAGTATTTT. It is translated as CAISESTDTQYF.

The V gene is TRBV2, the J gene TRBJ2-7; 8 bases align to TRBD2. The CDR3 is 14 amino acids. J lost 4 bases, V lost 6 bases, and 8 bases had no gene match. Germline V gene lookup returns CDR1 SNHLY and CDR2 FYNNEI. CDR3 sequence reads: CASRASGGRYEQYF. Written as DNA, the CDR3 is TGTGCCAGCAGGGCAAGCGGGGGCCGGTACGAGCAGTACTTC.

The CDR3 loop is CASSPDSGGYTF. The CDR3 coding sequence is TGTGCCAGCAGCCCTGACAGTGGAGGCTACACCTTC. This chain uses TRBV7-9 with TRBJ1-2; D may be TRBD1 (5 bases). Germline V gene sequence: CDR1 SEHNR, CDR2 FQNEAQ (reference sequence). The CDR3 spans 12 residues. The V end lost 5 bases, the J end lost 8 bases, and 12 bases lay between the germline ends. The full variable domain, in which reference TRBV7-9 and TRBJ1-2 provide the parts outside the CDR3, is DTGVSQNPRHKITKRGQNVTFRCDPISEHNRLYWYRQTLGQGPEFLTYFQNEAQLEKSRLLSDRFSAERPKGSFSTLEIQRTEQGDSAMYLCASSPDSGGYTFGSGTRLTVV.

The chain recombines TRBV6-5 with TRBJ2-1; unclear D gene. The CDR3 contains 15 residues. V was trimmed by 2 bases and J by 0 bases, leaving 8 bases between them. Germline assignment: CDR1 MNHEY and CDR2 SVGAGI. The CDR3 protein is CASSYRWSSYNEQFF. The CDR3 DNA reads TGTGCCAGCAGTTACCGATGGAGCTCCTACAATGAGCAGTTCTTC.

The CDR3 loop reads CASSFAGAGTSYEQYF. The CDR3 DNA sequence: TGTGCCAGCAGTTTCGCGGGAGCGGGAACATCCTACGAGCAGTACTTC. V gene TRBV27 combines with J gene TRBJ2-7; 7 nucleotides align to TRBD2. Germline V gives CDR1 MNHEY, CDR2 SMNVEV (reference sequence). V shed 3 bases, J shed 1 base, and the junction held 9 bases outside the gene matches. The CDR3 is 16 amino acids.

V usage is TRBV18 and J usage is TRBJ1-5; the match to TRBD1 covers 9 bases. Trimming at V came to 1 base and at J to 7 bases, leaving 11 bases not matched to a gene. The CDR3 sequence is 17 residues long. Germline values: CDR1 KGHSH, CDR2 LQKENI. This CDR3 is CASSPLAGTGFNQPQHF. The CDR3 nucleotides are TGTGCCAGCTCACCACTTGCCGGGACAGGGTTTAACCAGCCCCAGCATTTT.

The chain's CDR3 is CASSFGRLAGDTGELFF. The DNA for the CDR3 is TGTGCCAGCAGCTTCGGAAGACTAGCGGGGGACACCGGGGAGCTGTTTTTT. The genes are TRBV7-8 and TRBJ2-2; 12 nucleotides line up with TRBD2. The CDR3 contains 17 residues. In germline, CDR1 is SGHVS, CDR2 FQNEAQ. The V segment lost 3 bases and the J segment 3 bases; nucleotides outside the gene matches: 5.

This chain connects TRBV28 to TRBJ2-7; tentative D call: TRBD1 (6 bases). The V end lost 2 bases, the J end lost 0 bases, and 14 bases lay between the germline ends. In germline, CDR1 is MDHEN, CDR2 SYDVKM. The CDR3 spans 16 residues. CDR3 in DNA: TGTGCCAGCAGTTTAGCCCCTGGACAGATCTCCTACGAGCAGTACTTC. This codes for CASSLAPGQISYEQYF.

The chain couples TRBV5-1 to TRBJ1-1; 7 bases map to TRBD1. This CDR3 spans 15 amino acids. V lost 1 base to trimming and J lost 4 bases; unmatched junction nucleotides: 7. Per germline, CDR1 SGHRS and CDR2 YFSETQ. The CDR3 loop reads CASSLTGALGTEAFF. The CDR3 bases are TGCGCCAGCAGCTTGACAGGGGCCTTGGGCACTGAAGCTTTCTTT.

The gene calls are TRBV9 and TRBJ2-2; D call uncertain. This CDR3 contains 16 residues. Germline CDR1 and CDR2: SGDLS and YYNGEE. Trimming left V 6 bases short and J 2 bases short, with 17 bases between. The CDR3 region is CASTARAATNTGELFF. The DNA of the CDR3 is TGTGCCAGCACCGCTAGAGCCGCTACCAACACCGGGGAGCTGTTTTTT.

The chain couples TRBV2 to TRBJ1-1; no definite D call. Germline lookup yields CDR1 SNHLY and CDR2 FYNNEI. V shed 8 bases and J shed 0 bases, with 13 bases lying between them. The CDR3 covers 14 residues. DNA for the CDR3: TGTGCCAGCCTCAAGGAGGGAATGAACACTGAAGCTTTCTTT. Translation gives CASLKEGMNTEAFF.